The 20 T cell receptor beta chains in this list originate from one sample, sequenced in a study of blood T cell repertoires in COVID-19. Profiling relied on immunoSEQ multiplex PCR, and the TCRdb table lists in-frame clones only, not all of them. This sample has fewer than 200,000 clones, with around 87% found just once. Sequencing was performed on peripheral blood. The source is a woman older than 75 with COVID-19, enrolled during active disease.

The chain has TRBV7-8 and TRBJ2-7; D uncertain. The CDR3 covers 13 residues. The germline V gene encodes CDR1 SGHVS and CDR2 FQNEAQ. Trimming removed 1 base at V and 4 bases at J, with 8 bases between. As DNA, the CDR3 is TGTGCCAGCAGCTTAGGACTCTCGTACGAGCAGTACTTC. Its translation: CASSLGLSYEQYF.

The rearrangement joins TRBV9 to TRBJ2-2; 7 bases match TRBD2. This CDR3 contains 17 residues. Germline trimming cut 4 bases from V and 5 bases from J; bases unmatched to any gene: 14. Germline lookup yields CDR1 SGDLS and CDR2 YYNGEE. The DNA for the CDR3 is TGTGCCAGCAGCTCTCGCGGGTTAGCGGGTCCTACCGGGGAGCTGTTTTTT. It specifies CASSSRGLAGPTGELFF.

With respect to this clone: This sample includes further DNA sequences coding for the same CDR3. The chain combines TRBV6-2 or TRBV6-3 with TRBJ1-1, with D possibly being TRBD1 (6 bases). This CDR3 spans 14 amino acids. Trimming removed 5 bases from V and 0 bases from J, with 10 bases in between. Germline V gene lookup returns CDR1 MNHEY and CDR2 SVGEGT. CDR3 sequence: CASSSGQMNTEAFF. The CDR3 DNA is TGTGCCAGCAGTAGTGGACAGATGAACACTGAAGCTTTCTTT.

The chain carries TRBV2 and TRBJ1-2; no clear D gene. Looked up from germline, CDR1 is SNHLY and CDR2 is FYNNEI. V dropped 4 bases and J dropped 13 bases, with 19 bases sitting between them. There are 13 residues in the CDR3. CDR3 DNA sequence: TGTGCCAGCAGTGCGGAGACCCAAAGGATTTCCACCTTC. Translating it yields CASSAETQRISTF.

This chain connects TRBV5-1 to TRBJ2-2; possible D gene TRBD1, 5 bases. The CDR3 consists of 14 residues. Germline loops: CDR1 SGHRS, CDR2 YFSETQ. Trimming cost V 4 bases and J 7 bases, with 14 bases left between them. The CDR3 DNA reads as TGCGCCAGCAGCAGCCAGGGTCAGGTCGGGGAGCTGTTTTTT. It is translated as CASSSQGQVGELFF.

This chain connects TRBV19 to TRBJ1-2, with TRBD1 matching 10 bases. This CDR3 has 15 amino acids. V shed 4 bases and J 7 bases; nucleotides not matched to a gene: 9. Germline V gene sequence: CDR1 LNHDA, CDR2 SQIVND (reference sequence). This CDR3 reads CASSTARTGGRGYTF. CDR3 coding DNA: TGTGCCAGTAGTACCGCCCGGACAGGGGGTCGTGGCTACACCTTC.

The chain is built from TRBV5-1 and TRBJ1-1, with D tentatively TRBD1 (5 bases). The CDR3 extends over 21 amino acids. Per the germline V gene, CDR1 is SGHRS and CDR2 is YFSETQ. The V end lost 2 bases, the J end lost 0 bases, and 29 bases lay between the germline ends. The CDR3 spells CASSFIPPESPGLYMNTEAFF. DNA for the CDR3: TGCGCCAGCAGCTTCATACCCCCGGAAAGCCCGGGACTCTACATGAACACTGAAGCTTTCTTT.

This chain connects TRBV2 to TRBJ1-1; D perhaps matches TRBD1 (6 bases). The germline V and J ends were trimmed by 7 bases and 1 base, with 16 bases remaining between them. The CDR3 runs to 15 residues. Germline assignment: CDR1 SNHLY and CDR2 FYNNEI. CDR3 sequence: CASKEVTGGNTEAFF. The DNA of the CDR3 is TGTGCCAGCAAGGAGGTGACAGGAGGGAACACTGAAGCTTTCTTT. The full variable domain, with the rest looked up from reference TRBV2 and TRBJ1-1, is EPEVTQTPSHQVTQMGQEVILRCVPISNHLYFYWYRQILGQKVEFLVSFYNNEISEKSEIFDDQFSVERPDGSNFTLKIRSTKLEDSAMYFCASKEVTGGNTEAFFGQGTRLTVV.

CDR3 residues: CASSYSPLNNQPQHF. In DNA, the CDR3 is TGTGCCAGCAGTTACTCCCCTTTAAACAATCAGCCCCAGCATTTT. This chain uses TRBV6-2 or TRBV6-3 with TRBJ1-5; D is uncertain. The length of the CDR3 is 15 residues. The V gene's germline CDR1 is MNHEY and CDR2 SVGEGT. Deletions cut 0 bases from V and 3 bases from J, with 9 bases between.

This clone has more than one count but fewer than ten. This chain links TRBV5-8 with TRBJ1-5; 7 bases align to TRBD1. V was clipped by 0 bases and J by 4 bases; unmatched bases: 13. The CDR3 contains 18 residues. CDR1 and CDR2 (germline): SGHTS, YDEGEE. CDR3 residues: CASSLDRSLQGKNQPQHF. CDR3 nucleotides: TGTGCCAGCAGCTTGGATAGGTCGCTACAGGGGAAAAATCAGCCCCAGCATTTT.

This clone showed up just a few times. The chain couples TRBV18 to TRBJ1-5, with 7 nucleotides matching TRBD1. This CDR3 contains 15 residues. The germline CDR1 and CDR2 sequences are KGHSH and LQKENI. V shed 3 bases, J shed 5 bases, and the junction held 7 bases outside the gene matches. CDR3 nucleotides: TGTGCCAGCTCACCCCGCGGGACAGAGGATCAGCCCCAGCATTTT. Translated, it gives CASSPRGTEDQPQHF.

The chain couples TRBV2 to TRBJ1-1; 7 bases match TRBD1. This CDR3 is 15 amino acids long. Looked up from germline, CDR1 is SNHLY and CDR2 is FYNNEI. Unmatched junction bases numbered 4, after V lost 3 bases and J lost 0 bases. The CDR3 DNA sequence: TGTGCCAGCAGTGACCTGACAGGGTTGAACACTGAAGCTTTCTTT. Residues: CASSDLTGLNTEAFF. Supplemented by reference TRBV2 and TRBJ1-1, the full variable domain reads EPEVTQTPSHQVTQMGQEVILRCVPISNHLYFYWYRQILGQKVEFLVSFYNNEISEKSEIFDDQFSVERPDGSNFTLKIRSTKLEDSAMYFCASSDLTGLNTEAFFGQGTRLTVV.

V and J are TRBV4-3 and TRBJ2-5, with D maybe TRBD1 (6 bases). CDR3 size: 13 residues. V lost 4 bases to trimming and J lost 5 bases, with 11 bases between them. CDR1 is LGHNA and CDR2 is YSLEER in the germline V gene. The CDR3 loop reads CASSRQRGETQYF. CDR3 DNA sequence: TGCGCCAGCAGCCGGCAAAGGGGGGAGACCCAGTACTTC.

J is TRBJ2-5 and V is TRBV7-9; 9 bases are a match to TRBD2. The CDR3 extends over 17 amino acids. The J segment lost 3 bases and the V segment lost 5 bases, leaving 13 bases of the junction unmatched. Germline V gives CDR1 SEHNR, CDR2 FQNEAQ (reference sequence). CDR3 loop: CASSPMGREGLKETQYF. In nucleotides, the CDR3 is TGTGCCAGCAGCCCCATGGGGCGGGAGGGCCTAAAAGAGACCCAGTACTTC.

The J gene is TRBJ1-1, the V gene TRBV27; D perhaps matches TRBD1 (6 bases). The CDR3 consists of 18 residues. The ends were cut back, 3 bases at V and 0 bases at J, with 20 bases in the middle. Germline CDR1 reads MNHEY; CDR2 reads SMNVEV (reference sequence). CDR3 sequence: CASSFKDSIASMNTEAFF. The CDR3 DNA reads TGTGCCAGCAGTTTCAAGGACAGTATCGCTTCAATGAACACTGAAGCTTTCTTT.

The chain uses TRBV18 and TRBJ2-2; TRBD1 agrees at 9 bases. V lost 6 bases, J lost 4 bases, and 12 bases stayed unmatched. Germline CDR1 and CDR2: KGHSH and LQKENI. The CDR3 is made up of 17 amino acids. The CDR3 nucleotides are TGTGCCAGCTCGCTACGAGCGGGACAGGGACGCACCGGGGAGCTGTTTTTT. This encodes CASSLRAGQGRTGELFF.

There are many counts of this clone. This chain connects TRBV4-2 to TRBJ2-7; a possible D gene is TRBD2 (5 bases). Trimming shortened V by 4 bases and J by 0 bases, and 13 bases separated the two germline ends. From germline, CDR1 is LGHNA and CDR2 YNFKEQ. CDR3 length: 15 amino acids. The CDR3 nucleotides read TGTGCCAGCAGCCCAGACCAAGGGAGCTCCTACGAGCAGTACTTC. Translation: CASSPDQGSSYEQYF.

This chain links TRBV6-6 with TRBJ2-2, with D possibly being TRBD2 (6 bases). The CDR3 is 14 amino acids. The V end was cut by 7 bases, the J end by 2 bases, with 11 bases between. Germline-derived CDR1 and CDR2 are MNHNY and SVGAGI (reference sequence). DNA of the CDR3: TGTGCCAGCATATACGGGAGCAACACCGGGGAGCTGTTTTTT. It codes for CASIYGSNTGELFF.

The chain recombines TRBV5-4 with TRBJ1-3; tentative D call: TRBD1 (5 bases). With 3 bases removed from V and 7 bases from J, the gap between germline ends came to 11 bases. This CDR3 is built from 13 residues. Germline loops: CDR1 SGHNT, CDR2 YYREEE (reference sequence). The CDR3 loop is CASSSQGSNTIYF. The DNA of the CDR3 is TGTGCCAGCAGCTCCCAGGGCTCGAACACCATATATTTT.

The V call is TRBV5-6, the J call TRBJ1-3; no clear D gene. The germline V gene encodes CDR1 SGHDT and CDR2 YYEEEE. The CDR3 is 17 amino acids. The V and J ends lost 1 base and 0 bases respectively, with 14 bases between them. CDR3 loop: CASSLWVLGGSGNTIYF. CDR3 in DNA: TGTGCCAGCAGCTTGTGGGTTCTGGGAGGCTCTGGAAACACCATATATTTT.